This T cell receptor (beta chain) was identified in a study of blood T cell repertoires in COVID-19. Study in general: Researchers got acute and convalescent COVID-19 samples from the United States, Italy and Spain.

The germline V gene has CDR1 MGHRA and CDR2 YSYEKL. CDR3 length: 14 residues. The V end was cut by 1 base, the J end by 2 bases, with 8 bases between. Profiling relied on immunoSEQ multiplex PCR, and the TCRdb table lists in-frame clones only, not all of them. The sample consists of under 100,000 clones, roughly 89% of them appearing once. Sequences were obtained from peripheral blood. The clonotype comes from a man aged 60 to 75 with COVID-19, enrolled during active disease. The rearrangement links TRBV4-1 to TRBJ1-1; no clear D. The CDR3 spells CASSQVPGNTEAFF. CDR3 DNA sequence: TGCGCCAGCAGCCAAGTTCCCGGTAACACTGAAGCTTTCTTT.